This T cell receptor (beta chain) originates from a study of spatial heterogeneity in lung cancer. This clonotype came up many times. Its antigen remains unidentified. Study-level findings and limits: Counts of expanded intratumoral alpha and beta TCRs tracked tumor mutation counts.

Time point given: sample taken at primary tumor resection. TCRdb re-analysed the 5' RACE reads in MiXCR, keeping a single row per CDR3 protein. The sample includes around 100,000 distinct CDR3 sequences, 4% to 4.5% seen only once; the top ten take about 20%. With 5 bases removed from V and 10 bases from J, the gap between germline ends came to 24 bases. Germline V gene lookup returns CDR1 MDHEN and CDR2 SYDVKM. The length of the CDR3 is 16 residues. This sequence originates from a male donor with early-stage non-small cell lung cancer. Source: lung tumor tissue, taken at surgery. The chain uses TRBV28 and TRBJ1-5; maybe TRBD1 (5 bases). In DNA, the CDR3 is TGTGCCAGCAGTCTGTACCAAGGGCGGGGGAAGGAACCCCAGCATTTT. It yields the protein CASSLYQGRGKEPQHF.